This T cell receptor (beta chain) was captured by sequencing in a study of identical twins. Whole-study results and caveats: Models predicted too little out-of-frame TCR alpha sharing in monozygotic twins. Cord blood beta clonotypes that were abundant carried fewer insertions, and memory repertoires showed no such trend.

The CDR3 runs 15 residues. Germline values: CDR1 MNHNS, CDR2 SASEGT. V lost 8 bases, J lost 7 bases, and 13 bases stayed unmatched. To note about this clonotype: Its antigen remains unknown.

TCRdb passed the 5' RACE reads through MiXCR, listing each CDR3 protein once. Found here are 500,000 to 600,000 distinct CDR3 sequences, about 20% of them singletons; the top ten hold 0.91%. The same specimen was also included in a second study, on T cells expressing NK-cell markers. That publication notes: Dominance of the CD3+CD56-NKG2C+ fraction by these clonotypes also held in a handful of donors. No clear determination of HCMV specificity was made for expanded NKG2C+ T cell clones.

Input material: CD4+ T cells sorted from blood. The clonotype originates from a woman in her late teens or twenties in good health. The rearrangement links TRBV6-1 to TRBJ2-2, with 7 nucleotides matching TRBD2. The CDR3 reads CASDKAGLGGGELFF. In nucleotides, the CDR3 is TGTGCCAGCGACAAAGCGGGGTTAGGCGGCGGGGAGCTGTTTTTT.